These 25 T cell receptor beta chains share one sample of origin, sequenced in a study of T-cell reconstitution after alpha-beta-depleted transplantation in children. Unique molecular identifiers were incorporated into the prepared TCRbeta library. TCRdb passed the PCR reads through MiXCR, listing each CDR3 protein once. The sample holds around 480,000 distinct CDR3 sequences, about 31% seen once. Sequenced material: PBMCs from the stem cell graft donor, taken from the stem cell graft. These receptors were taken from a human donor who donated a stem cell graft to a child with aplastic anemia.

This clonotype occurred a few times. The rearrangement uses TRBV7-2 and TRBJ2-1, with 14 nucleotides matching TRBD2. CDR3 length equals 15 residues. Trimming cost V 1 base and J 9 bases; bases outside gene matches: 2. In germline, CDR1 is SGHTA, CDR2 FQGNSA. CDR3 in DNA: TGTGCCAGCAGCTTAGGGACTAGCGGGAGGACTGAGCAGTTCTTC. Residues: CASSLGTSGRTEQFF.

The chain has TRBV15 and TRBJ1-1; D is possibly TRBD1 (5 bases). V lost 6 bases and J lost 1, with 9 bases in between. The CDR3 has 13 amino acids. Germline V gene lookup returns CDR1 LNHNV and CDR2 YYDKDF (reference sequence). The CDR3: CATSVDRNTEAFF. CDR3 coding DNA: TGTGCCACCAGTGTAGACAGGAACACTGAAGCTTTCTTT.

About this clonotype: This clone may be a read error of a much larger clone one base away. The chain has TRBV7-2 and TRBJ2-3; D is uncertain. Germline values: CDR1 SGHTA, CDR2 FQGNSA. Trimming shortened V by 3 bases and J by 2 bases, and 3 bases separated the two germline ends. CDR3 length equals 12 residues. The CDR3 region is CASSFNTDTQYF. CDR3 nucleotides: TGTGCCAGCAGCTTTAACACAGATACGCAGTATTTT.

V usage is TRBV12-3 or TRBV12-4 and J usage is TRBJ2-3; TRBD2 matches 9 bases. The V and J ends lost 3 bases and 3 bases, in that order; junction bases with no gene match: 4. The CDR3 totals 15 residues. Written as DNA, the CDR3 is TGTGCCAGCAGTTTCCTAGCGGGAAATACAGATACGCAGTATTTT. It codes for CASSFLAGNTDTQYF.

This clonotype came up many times. This chain links TRBV7-3 with TRBJ2-1; 12 nucleotides line up with TRBD2. Per the germline V gene, CDR1 is SGHTA and CDR2 is FQGTGA. V dropped 5 bases and J dropped 9; count of bases not matched to a gene: 14. The CDR3 sequence is 17 residues long. The CDR3 sequence: CASSVVATSGSMVEQFF. CDR3 nucleotide sequence: TGTGCCAGCAGCGTTGTCGCGACTAGCGGGAGTATGGTTGAGCAGTTCTTC.

This clonotype was detected many times. This chain uses TRBV12-3 or TRBV12-4 with TRBJ2-1; 12 bases map to TRBD2. The ends lost 4 bases at V and 2 bases at J; junction bases unmatched: 3. The CDR3 loop spans 16 amino acids. The CDR3 spells CASSSLAGGPYNEQFF. In DNA, the CDR3 is TGTGCCAGCAGTTCACTAGCGGGAGGACCCTACAATGAGCAGTTCTTC.

This clonotype was picked up one time. The chain employs TRBV9 and TRBJ2-3; unclear D gene. This CDR3 has 15 amino acids. The germline V gene encodes CDR1 SGDLS and CDR2 YYNGEE. Between the trimmed V and J ends, which lost 0 bases and 6 bases, there was a span of 14 bases. Here the CDR3 reads CASSVVGRLADTQYF. The CDR3 coding sequence is TGTGCCAGCAGCGTAGTTGGACGGTTGGCGGATACGCAGTATTTT.

The chain carries TRBV19 and TRBJ2-1; D remains unclear. Germline lookup yields CDR1 LNHDA and CDR2 SQIVND (reference sequence). CDR3 size: 11 residues. V lost 6 bases, J lost 7 bases, and 7 bases lay in between. CDR3 loop: CASRDGNEQFF. DNA of the CDR3: TGTGCCAGTAGGGACGGGAATGAGCAGTTCTTC.

This clonotype was picked up a small number of times. V is TRBV6-1 and J is TRBJ1-3; no firm D call. The CDR3 is 14 amino acids. Germline CDR1 and CDR2: MNHNS and SASEGT. Trimming pared 7 bases from V and 4 bases from J, leaving 14 bases between. The DNA of the CDR3 is TGTGCCAGCACCAACCAGGAGGGAGGAAACACCATATATTTT. It is translated as CASTNQEGGNTIYF.

This chain joins TRBV20-1 and TRBJ1-2; weak D call: TRBD1 (5 bases). The germline V and J ends were trimmed by 1 base and 7 bases, with 19 bases remaining between them. Germline V gene lookup returns CDR1 DFQATT and CDR2 SNEGSKA (reference sequence). The CDR3 extends over 15 amino acids. In DNA form, the CDR3 reads TGCAGTGCTAGAGCAGGAGGGACCTTAACCCCTGGCTACACCTTC. Encoded protein: CSARAGGTLTPGYTF.

The V and J genes are TRBV12-3 or TRBV12-4 and TRBJ1-1; 7 nucleotides align to TRBD1. The CDR3 extends over 14 amino acids. V shed 6 bases and J 1 base; nucleotides not matched to a gene: 5. CDR3 residues: CASSAGQQNTEAFF. The CDR3 coding sequence is TGTGCCAGCAGCGCGGGACAGCAGAACACTGAAGCTTTCTTT.

Only a few counts were recorded for this clonotype. The chain is built from TRBV9 and TRBJ1-5; a possible D gene is TRBD1 (5 bases). This CDR3 spans 15 amino acids. From germline, CDR1 is SGDLS and CDR2 YYNGEE. Trimming took off 5 bases at V and 2 bases at J, with 14 bases between the two ends. CDR3 residues: CASSEGAGGNQPQHF. DNA of the CDR3: TGTGCCAGCAGTGAAGGGGCCGGGGGCAATCAGCCCCAGCATTTT.

This clonotype was seen only a few times. The J gene is TRBJ2-7, the V gene TRBV7-2; TRBD2 aligns across 11 bases. Germline CDR1 reads SGHTA; CDR2 reads FQGNSA. The trim removed 4 bases at V and 3 bases at J, leaving 5 bases unmatched. The CDR3 has 15 amino acids. CDR3 loop: CASSSTSGSLYEQYF. The CDR3 bases are TGTGCCAGCAGCTCCACTAGCGGGAGCCTCTACGAGCAGTACTTC.

A few counts support this clonotype. The chain couples TRBV6-1 to TRBJ2-2, with 7 nucleotides matching TRBD1. Looked up from germline, CDR1 is MNHNS and CDR2 is SASEGT. The CDR3 is 14 residues long. V trimming: 6 bases; J trimming: 2 bases; junction bases outside the gene matches: 3. This chain's CDR3 is CASRRDRNTGELFF. For the CDR3, the DNA is TGTGCCAGCAGGAGGGACAGAAACACCGGGGAGCTGTTTTTT.

This clonotype was observed a handful of times. This sequence joins TRBV11-2 and TRBJ2-5; 10 bases map to TRBD2. J gave up 0 bases and V 5 bases, and 12 bases lay outside the gene matches. CDR3 length: 18 amino acids. Germline values: CDR1 SGHAT, CDR2 FQNNGV. CDR3 in DNA: TGTGCCAGCAGCCCTAGTGTACTAGCGGGACAGTACCAAGAGACCCAGTACTTC. Its translation is CASSPSVLAGQYQETQYF.

The rearrangement joins TRBV5-3 to TRBJ1-1; D perhaps matches TRBD1 (5 bases). TRBV5-3 is classed as an ORF, of uncertain function. Trimming pared 0 bases from V and 3 bases from J, leaving 6 bases between. The CDR3 loop spans 13 amino acids. CDR3 region: CARSLEGHTEAFF. CDR3 sequence (DNA): TGTGCCAGAAGCTTGGAGGGGCACACTGAAGCTTTCTTT.

V gene TRBV11-2 combines with J gene TRBJ2-3; D perhaps matches TRBD2 (5 bases). Germline assignment: CDR1 SGHAT and CDR2 FQNNGV. V was shortened by 2 bases and J by 2 bases, with 11 bases between the two germline ends. The CDR3 length is 15 residues. This CDR3 is CASSLYGEHTDTQYF. In DNA, the CDR3 is TGTGCCAGCAGCTTATACGGGGAGCACACAGATACGCAGTATTTT.

This clonotype was observed at least ten times. This sequence joins TRBV7-2 and TRBJ1-4, with 7 bases aligning to TRBD1. This CDR3 has 17 residues. The germline CDR1 and CDR2 sequences are SGHTA and FQGNSA. The ends lost 4 bases at V and 0 bases at J; junction bases unmatched: 8. In DNA form, the CDR3 reads TGTGCCAGCAGCTCTCCGGGACAGACTGCAACTAATGAAAAACTGTTTTTT. Protein product: CASSSPGQTATNEKLFF.

This clonotype showed up just a few times. The chain has TRBV3-1 and TRBJ2-3; 8 nucleotides align to TRBD1. V lost 4 bases, J lost 6 bases, and 6 bases stayed unmatched. CDR1 and CDR2 from the germline V gene are LGHDT and YNNKEL (reference sequence). The CDR3 is made up of 14 amino acids. CDR3 nucleotide sequence: TGTGCCAGCAGCCCTGGACAGGGCTTGGATACGCAGTATTTT. Residues: CASSPGQGLDTQYF.

Of note for this clonotype: A junction boundary mismatches the germline segment, possibly from a read error. The genes are TRBV7-2 and TRBJ2-2; D remains unclear. CDR1 is SGHTA, CDR2 FQGNSA, per germline. CDR3 length equals 14 residues. The CDR3 is CASSVAGEAGELFF. The CDR3, as DNA: TGTGCCAGCAGCGTAGCCGGAGAGGCCGGGGAGCTGTTTTTT.

This clonotype has more than one count but fewer than ten. The chain recombines TRBV5-1 with TRBJ2-3; 9 nucleotides align to TRBD2. With 1 base clipped from V and 4 bases from J, the junction kept 16 bases outside the gene matches. Per the germline V gene, CDR1 is SGHRS and CDR2 is YFSETQ. The CDR3 contains 19 residues. The CDR3 loop is CASSLLSLGLAMRSDTQYF. CDR3 coding DNA: TGCGCCAGCAGCTTGCTTTCCCTGGGACTAGCTATGAGGTCAGATACGCAGTATTTT.

The genes are TRBV12-3 or TRBV12-4 and TRBJ1-4; unclear D gene. The CDR3 spans 16 residues. The V and J ends lost 7 bases and 7 bases respectively, with 22 bases between them. The CDR3 here is CASTRADLLASEKLFF. For the CDR3, the DNA is TGTGCCAGCACAAGGGCAGACCTTTTGGCTAGTGAAAAACTGTTTTTT.

This clonotype was seen a handful of times. A read error may explain this, as a much larger clone is one base away. Written as DNA, the CDR3 is TGTGCCAGCAGTCGACAGGCGAACACTGAAGCTTTCTTT. Protein sequence: CASSRQANTEAFF. The chain is built from TRBV6-2 or TRBV6-3 and TRBJ1-1, with TRBD1 as a possible D gene (6 bases). Germline CDR1 reads MNHEY; CDR2 reads SVGEGT. CDR3 length equals 13 residues. Trimming removed 5 bases from V and 1 base from J, with 8 bases in between.

The gene calls are TRBV20-1 and TRBJ2-3, with 10 positions matching TRBD2. This CDR3 region has 17 residues. CDR1 and CDR2 (germline): DFQATT, SNEGSKA (reference sequence). Trimming cost V 1 base and J 4 bases; bases outside gene matches: 11. CDR3 sequence (DNA): TGCAGTGCTAGAGTAGGCCTAGCGGGAGCGGTTGCAGATACGCAGTATTTT. Its protein product is CSARVGLAGAVADTQYF.

This clonotype was seen a handful of times. The chain carries TRBV5-5 and TRBJ2-2; 10 bases line up with TRBD2. After removal of 4 bases from V and 8 bases from J, the junction contained 8 bases not matched to a gene. CDR1 is SGHKS, CDR2 YYEKEE, per germline (reference sequence). The CDR3 runs to 15 residues. In nucleotides, the CDR3 is TGTGCCAGCAGCCCTCCCATAGCGGGAGGAGGGGAGCTGTTTTTT. Its translation: CASSPPIAGGGELFF.